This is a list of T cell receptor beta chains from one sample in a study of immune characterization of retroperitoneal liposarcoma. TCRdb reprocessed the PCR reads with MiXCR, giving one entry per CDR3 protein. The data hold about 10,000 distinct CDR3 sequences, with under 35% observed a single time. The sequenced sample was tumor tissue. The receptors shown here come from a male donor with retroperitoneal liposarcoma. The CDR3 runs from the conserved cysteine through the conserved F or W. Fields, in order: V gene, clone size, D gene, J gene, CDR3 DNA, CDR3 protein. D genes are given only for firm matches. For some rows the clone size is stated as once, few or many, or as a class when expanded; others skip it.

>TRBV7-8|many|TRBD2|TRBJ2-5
TGTGCCAGCAGCTTAGATCCTAGCGGGAGCCTACTAGAGACCCAGTACTTC
CASSLDPSGSLLETQYF
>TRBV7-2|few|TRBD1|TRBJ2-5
TGTGCCAGCAGCGCCGACAGGGGGGCCTACAATGAGCAGTACTTC
CASSADRGAYNEQYF
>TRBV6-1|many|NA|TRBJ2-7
TGTGCCAGCACCTTGTATTCAGGGAGAGGAGAGCAGTACTTC
CASTLYSGRGEQYF
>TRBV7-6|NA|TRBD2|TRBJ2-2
TGTGCCAGCAGCGTACTAGCGGGAGAGTACACCGGGGAGCTGTTTTTT
CASSVLAGEYTGELFF
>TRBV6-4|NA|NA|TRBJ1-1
TGTGCCAGCAGCGAGACAGGGAACACTGAAGCTTTCTTT
CASSETGNTEAFF
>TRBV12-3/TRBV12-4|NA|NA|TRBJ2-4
TGTGCCAGCAGTTTGTCGGAGACCCAGCACTTC
CASSLSETQHF
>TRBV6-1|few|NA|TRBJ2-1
TGTGCCAGCAGTTATAGGAACCAAGAGACCCAGTTCTTC
CASSYRNQETQFF
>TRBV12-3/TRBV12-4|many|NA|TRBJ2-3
TGTGCCAGCAGCCCCACTAGCTCCGTCGCAGATACGCAGTATTTT
CASSPTSSVADTQYF
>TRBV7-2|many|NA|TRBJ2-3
TGTGCCAGCAGCTTAGGAGGTGCTTCAGATACGCAGTATTTT
CASSLGGASDTQYF
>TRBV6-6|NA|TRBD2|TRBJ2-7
TGTGCCAGCAGTTACTCTCGGACTAGCGGGAGGAGCTCCTACGAGCAGTACTTC
CASSYSRTSGRSSYEQYF
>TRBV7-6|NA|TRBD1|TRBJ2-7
TGTGCCAGCAGCTTGGAACCGGGACAGGGGGCTTTTGAGCAGTACTTC
CASSLEPGQGAFEQYF
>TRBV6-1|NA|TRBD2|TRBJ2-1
TGTGCCAGCACCCCCAGGGTCGGGGGGGACGAGCAGTTCTTC
CASTPRVGGDEQFF
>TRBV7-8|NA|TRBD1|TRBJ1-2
TGTGCCAGCAGCTTAAAGTCGACAGGGGGTGGCTACACCTTC
CASSLKSTGGGYTF
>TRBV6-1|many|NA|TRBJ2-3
TGTGCCAGCAGCCCGAGGGTGTTAGCGGTAGATACGCAGTATTTT
CASSPRVLAVDTQYF
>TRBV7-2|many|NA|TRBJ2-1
TGTGCCAGCAGCTTTCAGGTGGGAGAGACCCAGTTCTTC
CASSFQVGETQFF
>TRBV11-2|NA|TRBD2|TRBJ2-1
TGTGCCAGCAGCTTCTTCGCTCGGGGAGGGCCCTACAATGAGCAGTTCTTC
CASSFFARGGPYNEQFF
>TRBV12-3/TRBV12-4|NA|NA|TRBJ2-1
TGTGCCAGCAGCCCTCGACTAGATGGCGAGCAGTTCTTC
CASSPRLDGEQFF